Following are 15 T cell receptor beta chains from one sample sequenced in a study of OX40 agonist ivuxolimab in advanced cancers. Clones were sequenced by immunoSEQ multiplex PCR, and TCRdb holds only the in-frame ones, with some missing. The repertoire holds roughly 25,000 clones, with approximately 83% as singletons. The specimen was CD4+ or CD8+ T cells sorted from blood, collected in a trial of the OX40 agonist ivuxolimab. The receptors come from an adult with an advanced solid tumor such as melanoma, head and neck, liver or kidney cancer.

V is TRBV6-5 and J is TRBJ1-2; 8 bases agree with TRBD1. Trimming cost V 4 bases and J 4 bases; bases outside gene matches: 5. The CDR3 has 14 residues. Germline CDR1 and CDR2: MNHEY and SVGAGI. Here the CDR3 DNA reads TGTGCCAGCAGTTTGGACAGGGTGAGCTATGGCTACACCTTC. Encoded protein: CASSLDRVSYGYTF.

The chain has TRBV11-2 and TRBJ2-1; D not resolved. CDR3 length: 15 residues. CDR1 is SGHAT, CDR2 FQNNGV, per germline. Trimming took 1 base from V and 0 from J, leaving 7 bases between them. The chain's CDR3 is CASSLVASSYNEQFF. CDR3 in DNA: TGTGCCAGCAGCTTAGTGGCTAGCTCCTACAATGAGCAGTTCTTC.

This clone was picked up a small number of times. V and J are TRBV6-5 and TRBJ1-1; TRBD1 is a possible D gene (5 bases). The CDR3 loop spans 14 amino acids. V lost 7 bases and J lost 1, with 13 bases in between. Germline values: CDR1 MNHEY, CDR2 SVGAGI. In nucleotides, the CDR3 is TGTGCCAGCAATTCTCGACAGCAGAACACTGAAGCTTTCTTT. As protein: CASNSRQQNTEAFF.

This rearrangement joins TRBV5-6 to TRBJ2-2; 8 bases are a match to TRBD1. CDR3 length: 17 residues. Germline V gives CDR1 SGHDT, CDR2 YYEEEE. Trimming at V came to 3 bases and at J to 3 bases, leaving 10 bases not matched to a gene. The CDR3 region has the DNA TGTGCCAGCAGCTCTGCACGACAGGGGCTCTACACCGGGGAGCTGTTTTTT. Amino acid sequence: CASSSARQGLYTGELFF.

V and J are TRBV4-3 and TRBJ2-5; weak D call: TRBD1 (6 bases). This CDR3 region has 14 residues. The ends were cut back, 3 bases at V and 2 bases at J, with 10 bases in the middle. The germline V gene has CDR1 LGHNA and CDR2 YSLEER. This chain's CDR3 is CASSQLDSQETQYF. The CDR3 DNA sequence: TGCGCCAGCAGCCAGTTGGACAGTCAAGAGACCCAGTACTTC.

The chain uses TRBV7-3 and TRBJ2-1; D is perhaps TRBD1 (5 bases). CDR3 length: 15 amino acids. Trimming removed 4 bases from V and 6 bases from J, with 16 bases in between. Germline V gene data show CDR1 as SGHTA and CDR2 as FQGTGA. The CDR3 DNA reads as TGTGCCAGCAGCTCGGGTGGCAGGGTAGGCAATGAGCAGTTCTTC. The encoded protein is CASSSGGRVGNEQFF.

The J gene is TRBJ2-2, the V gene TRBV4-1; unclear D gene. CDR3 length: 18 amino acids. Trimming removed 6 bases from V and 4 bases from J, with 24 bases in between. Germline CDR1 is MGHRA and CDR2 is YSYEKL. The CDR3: CASRSGSYSPFSTGELFF. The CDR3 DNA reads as TGCGCCAGCAGATCAGGTTCTTATTCCCCTTTTAGCACCGGGGAGCTGTTTTTT.

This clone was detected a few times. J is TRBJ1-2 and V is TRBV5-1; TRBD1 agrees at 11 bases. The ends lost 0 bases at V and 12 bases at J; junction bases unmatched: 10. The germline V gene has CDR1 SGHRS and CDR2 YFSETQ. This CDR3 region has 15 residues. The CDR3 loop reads CASSLAGTGGNQDTF. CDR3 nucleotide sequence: TGCGCCAGCAGCTTGGCCGGGACAGGGGGAAATCAGGACACCTTC.

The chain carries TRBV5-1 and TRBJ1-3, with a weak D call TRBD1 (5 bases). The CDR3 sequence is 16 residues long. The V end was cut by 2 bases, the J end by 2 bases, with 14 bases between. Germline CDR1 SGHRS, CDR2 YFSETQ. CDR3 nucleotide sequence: TGCGCCAGCAGCTTACTTTCCAGGGTTGCTGGAAACACCATATATTTT. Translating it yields CASSLLSRVAGNTIYF.

For the CDR3, the DNA is TGTGCCAGCACCTACAGGGACTTCGGTGGCTACACCTTC. Its protein is CASTYRDFGGYTF. The chain recombines TRBV5-6 with TRBJ1-2; a possible D gene is TRBD1 (6 bases). There are 13 residues in the CDR3. V lost 6 bases to trimming and J lost 7 bases, with 16 bases between them. The V gene's germline CDR1 is SGHDT and CDR2 YYEEEE.

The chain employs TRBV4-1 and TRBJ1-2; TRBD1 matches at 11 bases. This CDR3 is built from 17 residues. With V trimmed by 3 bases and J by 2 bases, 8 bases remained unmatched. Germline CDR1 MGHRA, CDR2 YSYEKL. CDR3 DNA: TGCGCCAGCAGCCAGGACAGGGGGCGCCGGTTGAACTATGGCTACACCTTC. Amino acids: CASSQDRGRRLNYGYTF.

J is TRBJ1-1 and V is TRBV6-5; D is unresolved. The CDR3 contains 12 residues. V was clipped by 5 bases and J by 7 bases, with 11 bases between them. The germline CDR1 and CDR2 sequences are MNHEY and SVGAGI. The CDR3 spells CASSPPAFEAFF. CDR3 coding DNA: TGTGCCAGCAGTCCCCCGGCCTTTGAAGCTTTCTTT.

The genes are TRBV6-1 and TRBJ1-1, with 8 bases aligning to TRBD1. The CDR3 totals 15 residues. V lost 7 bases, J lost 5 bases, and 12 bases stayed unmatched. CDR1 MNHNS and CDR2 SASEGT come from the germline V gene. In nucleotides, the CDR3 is TGTGCCAGCAACCAAGAGGGGACAGGCATGACTGAAGCTTTCTTT. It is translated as CASNQEGTGMTEAFF.

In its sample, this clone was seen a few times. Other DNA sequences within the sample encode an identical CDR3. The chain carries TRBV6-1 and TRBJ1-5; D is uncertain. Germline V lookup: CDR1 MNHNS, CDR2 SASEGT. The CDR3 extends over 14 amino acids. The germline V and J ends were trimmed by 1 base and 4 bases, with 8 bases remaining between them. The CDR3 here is CASSEGGWNQPQHF. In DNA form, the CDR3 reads TGTGCCAGCAGTGAAGGTGGGTGGAATCAGCCCCAGCATTTT.

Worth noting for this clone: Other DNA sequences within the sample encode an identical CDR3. CDR3 in DNA: TGCAGTGGAAGCTCCTACAATGAGCAGTTCTTC. Amino acids: CSGSSYNEQFF. The V and J genes are TRBV20-1 and TRBJ2-1, with D hard to call. The CDR3 runs to 11 residues. The germline V gene has CDR1 DFQATT and CDR2 SNEGSKA (reference sequence). V was cut by 7 bases and J by 0 bases, with 4 bases left in between.